This T cell receptor beta chain is from a study of Graves' ophthalmopathy and Graves' hyperthyroidism. V lost 6 bases, J lost 5 bases, and 10 bases stayed unmatched. CDR3 length: 15 amino acids. Looked up from germline, CDR1 is MNHNS and CDR2 is SASEGT. The study, taken as a whole, reports: For predicting ophthalmopathy progression, the model had 70.59% sensitivity and 72% to 75% specificity.

TCR beta CDR3 amplification used RNA transcripts. Second-round multiplex PCR came after first-round RT-PCR with HTBI primers. TCRdb re-called the multiplex PCR reads with MiXCR, one entry per CDR3 protein. Of roughly 400,000 distinct CDR3 sequences listed, about a sixth are singletons. This clonotype was observed many times. Its specificity is not known. The chain couples TRBV6-1 to TRBJ2-5; 9 bases align to TRBD1. The source is an adult woman with stable Graves' hyperthyroidism. Sequenced: peripheral blood. CDR3 DNA sequence: TGTGCCAGCAGCCTGACAGGGGGAGGTGTCGAGACCCAGTACTTC. This gives the protein CASSLTGGGVETQYF.